This is a list of T cell receptor beta chains from one sample in a study of low-dose radiotherapy and immunotherapy resistance in tumors. One entry per CDR3 protein, called by TCRdb with MiXCR from the reads. The sample consists of 80,000 to 95,000 distinct CDR3 sequences, 8% to 10% of them appearing once. This material consisted of PBMCs, taken before treatment. The receptors were sampled from a male donor with prostate cancer. CDR3s include the opening cysteine and the closing phenylalanine or tryptophan. D genes are given only for firm matches. For some rows the clone size is stated as once, few or many, or as a class when expanded; others skip it.

j_gene | d_gene | abundance | v_gene | CDR3nt | CDR3aa
TRBJ1-2 | . | many | TRBV29-1 | TGCAGCGGACGAACGGGGCTTGAAGGCGGCTATGGCTACACCTTC | CSGRTGLEGGYGYTF
TRBJ1-1 | . | many | TRBV29-1 | TGCAGCGTTTTCATGGCTCGTACAAACACTGAAGCTTTCTTT | CSVFMARTNTEAFF
TRBJ1-2 | TRBD1 | many | TRBV2 | TGTGCCAGCAGGGACAGGGGCTATGGCTACACCTTC | CASRDRGYGYTF
TRBJ1-2 | . | many | TRBV9 | TGTGCCAGCAGCGCCACCCCTCAGGGTAACTATGGCTACACCTTC | CASSATPQGNYGYTF
TRBJ2-1 | TRBD2 | many | TRBV20-1 | TGCAGTGCTAGAGGACTAGCGGGCTCCTACAATGAGCAGTTCTTC | CSARGLAGSYNEQFF
TRBJ2-7 | TRBD1 | many | TRBV29-1 | TGCAGCGTTAGGGACAGGGTATCCTACGAGCAGTACTTC | CSVRDRVSYEQYF
TRBJ2-7 | . | many | TRBV10-3 | TGTGCCATCAGGGATGCGGGTGGGGGCTACGAGCAGTACTTC | CAIRDAGGGYEQYF
TRBJ1-1 | . | . | TRBV5-1 | TGCGCCAGCAGCTTGTCGGCAGGGACCCCGAGCACTGAAGCTTTCTTT | CASSLSAGTPSTEAFF
TRBJ2-7 | TRBD1 | many | TRBV4-1 | TGCGCCAGCAGCCCCCGACAGGGTCTCGACGAGCAGTACTTC | CASSPRQGLDEQYF
TRBJ2-2 | TRBD2 | many | TRBV12-3/TRBV12-4 | TGTGCCAGCATCTTCCGAGGGAGGGTTGTCACCGGGGAGCTGTTTTTT | CASIFRGRVVTGELFF
TRBJ2-1 | TRBD2 | many | TRBV20-1 | TGCAGTGCTAGAATGCGGGAGGGGAAAAGATACAATGAGCAGTTCTTC | CSARMREGKRYNEQFF
TRBJ2-1 | . | many | TRBV5-1 | TGCGCCAGCAGATTGGGGGGATCTGTGTCGGATGAGCAGTTCTTC | CASRLGGSVSDEQFF
TRBJ2-1 | . | many | TRBV4-3 | TGCGCCAGCAGCCAGGACCTTCTAGGGGGGCTCAATGAGCAGTTCTTC | CASSQDLLGGLNEQFF
TRBJ2-1 | . | few | TRBV9 | TGTGCCAGCAGCGTAGGGGGTGAGCAGTTCTTC | CASSVGGEQFF
TRBJ2-6 | . | many | TRBV23-1 | TGCGCCAGCAGTCAATTGGGGCCTGAAGGCTCTGGGGCCAACGTCCTGACTTTC | CASSQLGPEGSGANVLTF
TRBJ1-1 | . | many | TRBV7-9 | TGTGCCAGCAGCTTTTCAGGGGACGCGAACACTGAAGCTTTCTTT | CASSFSGDANTEAFF
TRBJ2-1 | . | many | TRBV10-3 | TGTGCCATCCGCGGGACAGAGTCCTACAATGAGCAGTTCTTC | CAIRGTESYNEQFF
TRBJ1-6 | . | many | TRBV20-1 | TGCAGTGTCAGGCGTGATAGCTCCTATAATTCACCCCTCCACTTT | CSVRRDSSYNSPLHF
TRBJ2-5 | TRBD1 | many | TRBV24-1 | TGTGCCACCAGTGACCGACCGACAGGGCCAAAAGAGACCCAGTACTTC | CATSDRPTGPKETQYF
TRBJ1-6 | . | . | TRBV5-1 | TGCGCCAGCAGCTTCGGGCAGGCGGATAATTCACCCCTCCACTTT | CASSFGQADNSPLHF
TRBJ1-3 | . | many | TRBV5-1 | TGCGCCAGCTCTTCGGACGTTTACTCTGGAAACACCATATATTTT | CASSSDVYSGNTIYF
TRBJ2-1 | TRBD2 | few | TRBV20-1 | TGCAGTGCTAGGGCGGGACTAGCAGGATATGAGCAGTTCTTC | CSARAGLAGYEQFF
TRBJ1-2 | . | many | TRBV28 | TGTGCCAGCAGTTTATGGAAGGGGGGCTACACCTTC | CASSLWKGGYTF
TRBJ2-3 | . | many | TRBV2 | TGTGCCAGCAGGAGGGACCCCACAGATACGCAGTATTTT | CASRRDPTDTQYF
TRBJ2-5 | TRBD2 | many | TRBV6-2/TRBV6-3 | TGTGCCAGCAGCAGGACTAGCGGGAATACAGAGACCCAGTACTTC | CASSRTSGNTETQYF
TRBJ2-2 | . | many | TRBV7-8 | TGTGCCAGCAGCTACGGGGGCTCGAACACCGGGGAGCTGTTTTTT | CASSYGGSNTGELFF
TRBJ2-3 | TRBD2 | many | TRBV6-1 | TGTGCCAGCAGCTCCGGGGAGGGGAGCAGGCCAGATACGCAGTATTTT | CASSSGEGSRPDTQYF
TRBJ2-7 | TRBD2 | many | TRBV6-2/TRBV6-3 | TGTGCCAGCAGTCTGGGACTAGCGGGAGTGCGGGAGCAGTACTTC | CASSLGLAGVREQYF